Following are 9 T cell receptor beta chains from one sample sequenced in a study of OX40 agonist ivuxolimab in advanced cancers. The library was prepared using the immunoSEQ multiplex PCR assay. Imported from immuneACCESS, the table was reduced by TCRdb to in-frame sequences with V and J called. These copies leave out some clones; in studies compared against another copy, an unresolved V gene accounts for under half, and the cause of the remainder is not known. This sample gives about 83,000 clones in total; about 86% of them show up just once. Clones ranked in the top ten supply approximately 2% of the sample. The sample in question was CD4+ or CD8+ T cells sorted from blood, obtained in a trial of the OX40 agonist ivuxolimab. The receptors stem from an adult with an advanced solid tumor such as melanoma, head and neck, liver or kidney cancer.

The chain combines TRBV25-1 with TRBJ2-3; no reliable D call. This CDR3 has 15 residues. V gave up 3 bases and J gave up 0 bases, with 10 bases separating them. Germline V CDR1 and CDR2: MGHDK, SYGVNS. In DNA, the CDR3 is TGTGCCAGCAGTGACGTAGGTACTAGCACAGATACGCAGTATTTT. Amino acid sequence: CASSDVGTSTDTQYF. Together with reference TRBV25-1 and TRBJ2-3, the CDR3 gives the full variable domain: EADIYQTPRYLVIGTGKKITLECSQTMGHDKMYWYQQDPGMELHLIHYSYGVNSTEKGDLSSESTVSRIRTEHFPLTLESARPSHTSQYLCASSDVGTSTDTQYFGPGTRLTVL.

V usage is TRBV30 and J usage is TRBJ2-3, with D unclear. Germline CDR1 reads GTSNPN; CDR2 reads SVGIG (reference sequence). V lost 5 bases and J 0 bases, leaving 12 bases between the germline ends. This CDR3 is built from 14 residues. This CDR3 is CAWAEHRSTDTQYF. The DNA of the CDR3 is TGTGCCTGGGCCGAACACCGAAGCACAGATACGCAGTATTTT.

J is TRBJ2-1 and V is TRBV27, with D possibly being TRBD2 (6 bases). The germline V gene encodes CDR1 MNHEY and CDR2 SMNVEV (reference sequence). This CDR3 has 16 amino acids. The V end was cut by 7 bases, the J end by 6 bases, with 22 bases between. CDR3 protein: CASTPKKPTSPNEQFF. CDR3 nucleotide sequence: TGTGCCAGCACCCCCAAGAAGCCGACTAGTCCCAATGAGCAGTTCTTC.

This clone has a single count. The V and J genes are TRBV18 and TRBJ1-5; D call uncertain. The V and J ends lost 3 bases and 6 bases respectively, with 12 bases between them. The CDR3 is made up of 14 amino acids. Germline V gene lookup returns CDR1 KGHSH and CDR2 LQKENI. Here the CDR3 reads CASSPGREAQPQHF. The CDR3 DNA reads TGTGCCAGCTCACCGGGGAGGGAGGCTCAGCCCCAGCATTTT.

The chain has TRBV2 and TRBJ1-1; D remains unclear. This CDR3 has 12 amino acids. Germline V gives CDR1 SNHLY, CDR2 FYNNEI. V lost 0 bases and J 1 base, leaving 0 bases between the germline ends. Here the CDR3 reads CASSEANTEAFF. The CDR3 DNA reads TGTGCCAGCAGTGAAGCGAACACTGAAGCTTTCTTT.

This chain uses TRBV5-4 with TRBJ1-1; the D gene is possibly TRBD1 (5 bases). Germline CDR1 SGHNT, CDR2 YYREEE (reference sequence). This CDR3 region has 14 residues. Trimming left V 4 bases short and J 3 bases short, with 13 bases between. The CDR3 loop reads CASSKSGGDTEAFF. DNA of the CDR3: TGTGCCAGCAGCAAATCCGGGGGTGACACTGAAGCTTTCTTT.

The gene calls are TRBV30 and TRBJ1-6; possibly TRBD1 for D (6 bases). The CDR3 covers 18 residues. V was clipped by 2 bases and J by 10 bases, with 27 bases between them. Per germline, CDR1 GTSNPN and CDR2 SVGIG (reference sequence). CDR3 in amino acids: CAWSFARDIVDGRSPLHF. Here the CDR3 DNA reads TGTGCCTGGAGTTTCGCCCGGGACATCGTGGACGGAAGATCACCCCTCCACTTT.

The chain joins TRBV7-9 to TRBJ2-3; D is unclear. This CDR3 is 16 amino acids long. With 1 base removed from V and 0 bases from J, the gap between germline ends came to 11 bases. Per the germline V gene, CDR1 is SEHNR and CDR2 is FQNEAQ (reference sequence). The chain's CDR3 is CASSLGASTSTDTQYF. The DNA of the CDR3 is TGTGCCAGCAGCTTAGGGGCTTCTACTAGCACAGATACGCAGTATTTT.

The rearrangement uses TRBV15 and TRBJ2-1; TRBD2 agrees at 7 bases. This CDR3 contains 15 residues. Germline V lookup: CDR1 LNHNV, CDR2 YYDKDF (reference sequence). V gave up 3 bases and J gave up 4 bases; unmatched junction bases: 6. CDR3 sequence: CATSRADGGYNEQFF. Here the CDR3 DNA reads TGTGCCACCAGCAGGGCCGACGGGGGGTACAATGAGCAGTTCTTC.